Following are 21 T cell receptor beta chains from one sample sequenced in a study of cytomegalovirus exposure and HLA in healthy donors. Sequenced by immunoSEQ multiplex PCR; TCRdb stores in-frame clones only, minus some. The sample comprises 90,000 to 100,000 clones, approximately 88% of which are singletons, and approximately 4% rests with the top ten. Material for sequencing was PBMCs. Source of these receptors: a woman aged 30 to 39 in good health and CMV-seronegative.

The chain links TRBV5-5 to TRBJ1-4; unclear D gene. V was clipped by 1 base and J by 3 bases, with 10 bases between them. The CDR3 runs 15 residues. Germline-derived CDR1 and CDR2 are SGHKS and YYEKEE (reference sequence). CDR3 residues: CASSLPSGANEKLFF. The CDR3 nucleotides read TGTGCCAGCAGCTTGCCCAGCGGTGCTAATGAAAAACTGTTTTTT.

The chain couples TRBV10-3 to TRBJ1-2; D unresolved. Trimming pared 0 bases from V and 6 bases from J, leaving 11 bases between. The germline V gene encodes CDR1 ENHRY and CDR2 SYGVKD. This CDR3 region has 14 residues. DNA for the CDR3: TGTGCCATCAGTGAGTCGTTGGTGGGCGATGGCTACACCTTC. Translating gives CAISESLVGDGYTF.

This chain connects TRBV10-1 to TRBJ2-1, with 9 bases that match TRBD1. Germline CDR1 and CDR2: WNHNN and SYGVQD (reference sequence). CDR3 length: 14 residues. V lost 4 bases to trimming and J lost 6 bases; unmatched junction nucleotides: 4. CDR3 nucleotide sequence: TGCGCCAGCAGTGTCCACAGGGGGCGCAATGAGCAGTTCTTC. This gives the protein CASSVHRGRNEQFF.

The chain joins TRBV6-1 to TRBJ2-7, with a possible D match to TRBD2 (5 bases). Germline CDR1 and CDR2: MNHNS and SASEGT. Trimming removed 6 bases at V and 4 bases at J, with 7 bases between. The CDR3 covers 11 residues. Here the CDR3 DNA reads TGTGCCAGCAGGGAGGTATACGAGCAGTACTTC. Translating gives CASREVYEQYF.

The chain links TRBV2 to TRBJ2-5; D unclear. Germline lookup yields CDR1 SNHLY and CDR2 FYNNEI. The length of the CDR3 is 13 residues. V lost 6 bases and J lost 0, with 8 bases in between. CDR3 coding DNA: TGTGCCAGCAGCGCCAGTTACCAAGAGACCCAGTACTTC. Encoded protein: CASSASYQETQYF.

The V and J genes are TRBV7-2 and TRBJ2-1; D possibly corresponds to TRBD1 (6 bases). The CDR3 totals 16 residues. CDR1 and CDR2 (germline): SGHTA, FQGNSA. V was cut by 5 bases and J by 9 bases, with 23 bases left in between. The CDR3, as DNA: TGTGCCAGCAGCCAGCAGAGGGGGTCAGGGGCGGGTGAGCAGTTCTTC. It codes for CASSQQRGSGAGEQFF.

This chain connects TRBV5-1 to TRBJ2-5; possibly TRBD1 for D (5 bases). V was cut by 4 bases and J by 5 bases, with 12 bases left in between. The CDR3 runs 13 residues. CDR1 is SGHRS and CDR2 is YFSETQ in the germline V gene. This CDR3 is CASSVDRVETQYF. CDR3 coding DNA: TGCGCCAGCAGCGTCGACAGAGTGGAGACCCAGTACTTC. The entire variable domain, with the rest obtained from reference TRBV5-1 and TRBJ2-5, is as follows: KAGVTQTPRYLIKTRGQQVTLSCSPISGHRSVSWYQQTPGQGLQFLFEYFSETQRNKGNFPGRFSGRQFSNSRSEMNVSTLELGDSALYLCASSVDRVETQYFGPGTRLLVL.

The V call is TRBV7-2, the J call TRBJ1-2; no clear D. Germline CDR1 and CDR2: SGHTA and FQGNSA. The CDR3 extends over 14 amino acids. Trimming took 2 bases from V and 2 from J, leaving 9 bases between them. The CDR3 here is CASSLNRNNYGYTF. DNA for the CDR3: TGTGCCAGCAGCTTAAACAGAAACAACTATGGCTACACCTTC.

The rearrangement joins TRBV5-1 to TRBJ2-7; 9 nucleotides align to TRBD2. Losses at the gene ends were 2 bases for V and 5 bases for J; bases not matched to a gene: 5. Per the germline V gene, CDR1 is SGHRS and CDR2 is YFSETQ. This CDR3 region has 14 residues. CDR3 amino acids: CASSLIAGENEQYF. CDR3 bases: TGCGCCAGCAGCTTAATAGCGGGAGAGAACGAGCAGTACTTC.

This chain uses TRBV6-6 with TRBJ2-7, with 9 bases aligning to TRBD1. The ends lost 4 bases at V and 0 bases at J; junction bases unmatched: 4. The CDR3 consists of 15 residues. Germline CDR1 reads MNHNY; CDR2 reads SVGAGI (reference sequence). The CDR3 reads CASSFRDRVSYEQYF. In DNA, the CDR3 is TGTGCCAGCAGTTTCCGGGACAGGGTCTCCTACGAGCAGTACTTC.

The chain combines TRBV5-4 with TRBJ2-3, with 7 bases aligning to TRBD1. Germline CDR1 is SGHNT and CDR2 is YYREEE (reference sequence). Trimming cost V 4 bases and J 4 bases; bases outside gene matches: 9. The CDR3 runs to 15 residues. In DNA, the CDR3 is TGTGCCAGCAGCCCTACCCCGGGACAGTCAGATACGCAGTATTTT. Its translation is CASSPTPGQSDTQYF. The full variable domain, completed using reference TRBV5-4 and TRBJ2-3, is ETGVTQSPTHLIKTRGQQVTLRCSSQSGHNTVSWYQQALGQGPQFIFQYYREEENGRGNFPPRFSGLQFPNYSSELNVNALELDDSALYLCASSPTPGQSDTQYFGPGTRLTVL.

This sequence joins TRBV5-4 and TRBJ1-4, with 11 bases that match TRBD1. This CDR3 has 17 amino acids. Germline V gene sequence: CDR1 SGHNT, CDR2 YYREEE (reference sequence). Trimming cost V 4 bases and J 3 bases; bases outside gene matches: 8. The CDR3 region is CASSHRTGGVSNEKLFF. CDR3 DNA sequence: TGTGCCAGCAGCCACCGGACAGGGGGCGTTTCTAATGAAAAACTGTTTTTT.

The chain links TRBV2 to TRBJ2-3, with a weak D call TRBD1 (5 bases). The CDR3 sequence is 14 residues long. In germline, CDR1 is SNHLY, CDR2 FYNNEI. V was trimmed by 5 bases and J by 3 bases, leaving 12 bases between them. This chain's CDR3 is CASSRWRQTDTQYF. In DNA, the CDR3 is TGTGCCAGCAGTCGTTGGCGACAGACAGATACGCAGTATTTT.

The V call is TRBV18, the J call TRBJ1-6; 8 bases map to TRBD1. With 3 bases clipped from V and 0 bases from J, the junction kept 10 bases outside the gene matches. The CDR3 extends over 19 amino acids. CDR1 KGHSH and CDR2 LQKENI come from the germline V gene. The CDR3 nucleotides are TGTGCCAGCTCACCCCCCCTCGGGACAGGCGGCTCCTATAATTCACCCCTCCACTTT. Protein sequence: CASSPPLGTGGSYNSPLHF. Together with reference TRBV18 and TRBJ1-6, the CDR3 gives the full variable domain: NAGVMQNPRHLVRRRGQEARLRCSPMKGHSHVYWYRQLPEEGLKFMVYLQKENIIDESGMPKERFSAEFPKEGPSILRIQQVVRGDSAAYFCASSPPLGTGGSYNSPLHFGNGTRLTVT.

V usage is TRBV9 and J usage is TRBJ1-5, with 7 bases lining up with TRBD1. Germline V gene data show CDR1 as SGDLS and CDR2 as YYNGEE. J was trimmed by 4 bases and V by 5 bases; bases with no gene match: 3. The CDR3 contains 13 residues. CDR3 bases: TGTGCCAGCAGTACACAGGGGAATCAGCCCCAGCATTTT. The encoded protein is CASSTQGNQPQHF.

The rearrangement uses TRBV20-1 and TRBJ2-7; D might be TRBD2 (5 bases). Between the trimmed V and J ends, which lost 6 bases and 7 bases, there was a span of 13 bases. The CDR3 extends over 11 amino acids. Per the germline V gene, CDR1 is DFQATT and CDR2 is SNEGSKA (reference sequence). The CDR3 loop is CSALGRGEQYF. CDR3 bases: TGCAGTGCGTTGGGCCGAGGGGAGCAGTACTTC.

V is TRBV5-1 and J is TRBJ1-5; D remains ambiguous. The CDR3 has 13 residues. From germline, CDR1 is SGHRS and CDR2 YFSETQ. V lost 6 bases, J lost 9 bases, and 16 bases lay in between. The CDR3 here is CASTRGTVVPQHF. CDR3 nucleotides: TGCGCCAGCACCCGAGGTACGGTGGTGCCCCAGCATTTT.

The rearrangement joins TRBV2 to TRBJ2-3; 9 bases line up with TRBD2. The CDR3 extends over 15 amino acids. From germline, CDR1 is SNHLY and CDR2 FYNNEI. V was pared by 4 bases and J by 2 bases, with 4 bases of the junction left unmatched. The CDR3 loop reads CASSASGVNTDTQYF. The CDR3 DNA reads as TGTGCCAGCAGTGCTAGCGGGGTGAACACAGATACGCAGTATTTT.

This clone was detected only once. V is TRBV28 and J is TRBJ1-2, with a possible D match to TRBD1 (5 bases). V lost 3 bases to trimming and J lost 4 bases, with 12 bases between them. This CDR3 has 14 residues. Per the germline V gene, CDR1 is MDHEN and CDR2 is SYDVKM. The CDR3 protein is CASSFGGQVYGYTF. CDR3 coding DNA: TGTGCCAGCAGTTTTGGCGGACAAGTCTATGGCTACACCTTC.

The V and J genes are TRBV7-8 and TRBJ1-5, with D possibly TRBD1 on 5 matching bases. The V gene's germline CDR1 is SGHVS and CDR2 FQNEAQ. The V end lost 0 bases, the J end lost 7 bases, and 13 bases lay between the germline ends. The CDR3 runs 15 residues. CDR3 in DNA: TGTGCCAGCAGCTTAGCGGGGGGGGAAAGACAGCCCCAGCATTTT. It translates to CASSLAGGERQPQHF.

This chain joins TRBV5-4 and TRBJ1-1, with D hard to call. Deletions cut 0 bases from V and 8 bases from J, with 17 bases between. The CDR3 is 15 amino acids. The germline V gene encodes CDR1 SGHNT and CDR2 YYREEE (reference sequence). DNA for the CDR3: TGTGCCAGCAGCTTGGGGCAGACCGAGGCCCTCGAAGCTTTCTTT. Protein product: CASSLGQTEALEAFF.